Listed below are T cell receptor beta chains from one sample, sequenced in a study of T-cell reconstitution after alpha-beta-depleted transplantation in children. TCRdb used MiXCR to reprocess the PCR reads, holding one entry per CDR3 protein. The sample yields some 830,000 distinct CDR3 sequences, about 16% seen once. The sample was PBMCs, mostly from graft donor cells, taken 360 days after TCRalphabeta/CD19-depleted stem cell transplant. These receptors were taken from a male patient between 5 and 17 years old who had a stem cell transplant for acute lymphoblastic leukemia, so the T cells may come from the graft donor. Each CDR3 is given with its conserved first and last residue. The D gene is left open where the match is weak. Not all rows give a size; the values are once, few, many and, for expanded clones, a class.

size,J,V,D,CDR3,DNA
many,TRBJ2-7,TRBV24-1,TRBD2,CATSDSRTRLPYEQYF,TGTGCCACCAGTGATTCAAGGACTAGATTACCCTACGAGCAGTACTTC
many,TRBJ2-1,TRBV6-5,TRBD2,CASSSLTSVSYNEQFF,TGTGCCAGCAGTTCGTTGACTAGCGTATCCTACAATGAGCAGTTCTTC
-,TRBJ2-5,TRBV12-3/TRBV12-4,TRBD1,CASSFRRGLQETQYF,TGTGCCAGCAGTTTTAGAAGGGGGCTTCAAGAGACCCAGTACTTC
-,TRBJ2-7,TRBV5-1,-,CASSNYRVPVYEQYF,TGCGCCAGCAGCAACTACAGGGTTCCAGTCTACGAGCAGTACTTC
-,TRBJ1-4,TRBV5-1,TRBD1,CASSQWTGRTNEKLFF,TGCGCCAGCAGCCAATGGACAGGGCGCACTAATGAAAAACTGTTTTTT
once,TRBJ2-2,TRBV2,TRBD1,CASSGQGPVGELFF,TGTGCCAGCAGTGGACAGGGGCCCGTCGGGGAGCTGTTTTTT
few,TRBJ2-3,TRBV15,-,CATSRAGRSGYTQYF,TGTGCCACCAGCAGAGCAGGGAGGTCGGGTTATACGCAGTATTTT
many,TRBJ1-1,TRBV5-1,-,CASSLVPGTEAFF,TGTGCCAGCAGCTTAGTCCCAGGGACTGAAGCTTTCTTT
few,TRBJ2-7,TRBV4-2,-,CASSQPSKYEQYF,TGTGCCAGCAGCCAACCTTCGAAATACGAGCAGTACTTC
few,TRBJ2-3,TRBV25-1,-,CASENEKWSTDTQYF,TGTGCCAGCGAAAACGAAAAATGGAGCACAGATACGCAGTATTTT
-,TRBJ2-1,TRBV20-1,TRBD2,CSARTLTGLTYNEQFF,TGCAGTGCTAGAACCCTTACGGGACTAACCTACAATGAGCAGTTCTTC
-,TRBJ1-2,TRBV4-1,-,CASSQDWGVRYGYTF,TGCGCCAGCAGCCAAGATTGGGGGGTGAGGTATGGCTACACCTTC
-,TRBJ1-1,TRBV6-1,-,CATSPTVNTEAFF,TGTGCCACCTCACCGACTGTGAACACTGAAGCTTTCTTT
-,TRBJ2-7,TRBV20-1,TRBD1,CSASRPDRVSYEQYF,TGCAGTGCTAGCCGGCCGGACAGGGTGTCCTACGAGCAGTACTTC
few,TRBJ2-3,TRBV12-3/TRBV12-4,TRBD2,CAATSVMIDTQYF,TGTGCCGCGACTAGCGTGATGATAGATACGCAGTATTTT
few,TRBJ1-1,TRBV7-9,-,CASSFSETERKAFF,TGTGCCAGCAGCTTTAGTGAGACAGAAAGAAAAGCTTTCTTT
few,TRBJ2-5,TRBV5-1,TRBD1,CASSKNRGTQETQYF,TGCGCCAGCAGCAAGAACAGGGGTACCCAAGAGACCCAGTACTTC
many,TRBJ2-5,TRBV14,-,CASSQEMTVGGETQYF,TGTGCCAGCAGCCAAGAAATGACAGTAGGGGGAGAGACCCAGTACTTC